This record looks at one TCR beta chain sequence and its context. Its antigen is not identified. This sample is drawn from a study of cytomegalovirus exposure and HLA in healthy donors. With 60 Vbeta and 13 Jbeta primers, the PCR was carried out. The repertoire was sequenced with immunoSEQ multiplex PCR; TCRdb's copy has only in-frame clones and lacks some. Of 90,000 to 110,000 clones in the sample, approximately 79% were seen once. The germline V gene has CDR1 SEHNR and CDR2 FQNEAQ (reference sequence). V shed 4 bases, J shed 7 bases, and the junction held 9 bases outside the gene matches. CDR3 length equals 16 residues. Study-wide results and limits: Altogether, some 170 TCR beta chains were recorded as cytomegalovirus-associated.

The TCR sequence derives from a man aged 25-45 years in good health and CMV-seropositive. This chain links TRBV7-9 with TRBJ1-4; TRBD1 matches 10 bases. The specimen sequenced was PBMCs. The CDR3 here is CASSSQSGQGIEKLFF. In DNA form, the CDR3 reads TGTGCCAGCAGCTCCCAATCGGGACAGGGGATTGAAAAACTGTTTTTT.